One T cell receptor beta chain is described in this entry. This entry comes from a study of blood T cell repertoires in COVID-19. Sequenced by immunoSEQ multiplex PCR; TCRdb stores in-frame clones only, minus some. Among 100,000 or so clones, about 87% were seen once, and the ten largest hold roughly 0.43%. Germline CDR1 and CDR2: KGHSH and LQKENI. There are 16 residues in the CDR3. The ends lost 2 bases at V and 10 bases at J; junction bases unmatched: 11. The source material was peripheral blood. The TCR was taken from a man aged 60-69 years with acute or convalescent COVID-19. V and J are TRBV18 and TRBJ1-6; 7 positions agree with TRBD1. Here the CDR3 reads CASSPNGQGVDSPLHF. The CDR3 DNA is TGTGCCAGCTCACCAAATGGTCAGGGGGTCGACTCACCCCTCCACTTT. The full variable domain, rest sourced from reference TRBV18 and TRBJ1-6, is NAGVMQNPRHLVRRRGQEARLRCSPMKGHSHVYWYRQLPEEGLKFMVYLQKENIIDESGMPKERFSAEFPKEGPSILRIQQVVRGDSAAYFCASSPNGQGVDSPLHFGNGTRLTVT.